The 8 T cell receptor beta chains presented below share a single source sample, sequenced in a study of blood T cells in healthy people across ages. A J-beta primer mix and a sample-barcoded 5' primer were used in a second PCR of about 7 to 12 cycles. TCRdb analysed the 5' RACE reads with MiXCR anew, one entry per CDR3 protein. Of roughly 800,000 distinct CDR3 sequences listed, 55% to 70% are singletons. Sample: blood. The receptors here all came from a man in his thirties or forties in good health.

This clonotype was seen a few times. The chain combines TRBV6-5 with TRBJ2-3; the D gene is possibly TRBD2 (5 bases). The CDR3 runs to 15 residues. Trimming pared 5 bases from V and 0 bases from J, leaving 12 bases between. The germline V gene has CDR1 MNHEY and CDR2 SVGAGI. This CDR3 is CASSLGRRSTDTQYF. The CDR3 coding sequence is TGTGCCAGCAGTCTCGGACGGAGGAGCACAGATACGCAGTATTTT.

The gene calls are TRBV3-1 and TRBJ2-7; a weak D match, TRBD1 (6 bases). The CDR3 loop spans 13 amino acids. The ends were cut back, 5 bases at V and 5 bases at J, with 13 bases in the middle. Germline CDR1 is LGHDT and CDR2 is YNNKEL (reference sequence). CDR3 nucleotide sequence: TGTGCCAGCAGCTCCAACAGGGCCGACGAGCAGTACTTC. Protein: CASSSNRADEQYF.

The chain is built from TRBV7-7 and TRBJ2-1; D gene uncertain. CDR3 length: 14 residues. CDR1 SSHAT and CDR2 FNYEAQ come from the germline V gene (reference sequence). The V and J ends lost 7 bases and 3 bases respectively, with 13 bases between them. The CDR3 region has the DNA TGTGCCAGCACCCTCAGAGGATTCTACAATGAGCAGTTCTTC. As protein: CASTLRGFYNEQFF.

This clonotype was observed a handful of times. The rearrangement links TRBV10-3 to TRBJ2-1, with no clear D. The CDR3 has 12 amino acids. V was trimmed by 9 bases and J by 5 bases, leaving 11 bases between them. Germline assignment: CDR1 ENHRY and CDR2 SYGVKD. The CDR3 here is CAISVGNNEQFF. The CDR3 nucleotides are TGTGCCATATCAGTCGGTAACAATGAGCAGTTCTTC.

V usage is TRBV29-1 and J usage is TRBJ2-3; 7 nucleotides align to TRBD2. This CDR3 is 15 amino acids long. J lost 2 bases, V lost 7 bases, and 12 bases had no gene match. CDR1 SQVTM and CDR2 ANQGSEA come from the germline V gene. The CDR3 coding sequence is TGCAGCGCCCCCAACCCGGGGGGACCCACAGATACGCAGTATTTT. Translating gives CSAPNPGGPTDTQYF.

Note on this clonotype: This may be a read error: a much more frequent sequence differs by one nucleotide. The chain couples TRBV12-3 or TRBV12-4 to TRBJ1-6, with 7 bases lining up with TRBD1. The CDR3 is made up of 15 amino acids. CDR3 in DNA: TGTGCCAGCAGTGAACAGGGGAGTATGAATTCACCCCCCCACTTT. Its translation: CASSEQGSMNSPPHF.

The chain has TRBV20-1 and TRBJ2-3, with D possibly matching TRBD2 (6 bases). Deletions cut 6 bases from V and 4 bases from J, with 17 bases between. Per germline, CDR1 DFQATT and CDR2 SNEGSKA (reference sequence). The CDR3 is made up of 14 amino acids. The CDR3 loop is CSAPEGVRSDTQYF. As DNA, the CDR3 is TGCAGTGCCCCGGAGGGTGTTCGGTCAGATACGCAGTATTTT.

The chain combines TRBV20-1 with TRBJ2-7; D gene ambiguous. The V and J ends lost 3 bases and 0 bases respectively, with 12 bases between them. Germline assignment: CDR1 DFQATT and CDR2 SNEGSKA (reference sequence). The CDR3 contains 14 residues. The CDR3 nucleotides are TGCAGTGCTAGGGACCCGCGGTTCTCCTACGAGCAGTACTTC. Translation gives CSARDPRFSYEQYF.